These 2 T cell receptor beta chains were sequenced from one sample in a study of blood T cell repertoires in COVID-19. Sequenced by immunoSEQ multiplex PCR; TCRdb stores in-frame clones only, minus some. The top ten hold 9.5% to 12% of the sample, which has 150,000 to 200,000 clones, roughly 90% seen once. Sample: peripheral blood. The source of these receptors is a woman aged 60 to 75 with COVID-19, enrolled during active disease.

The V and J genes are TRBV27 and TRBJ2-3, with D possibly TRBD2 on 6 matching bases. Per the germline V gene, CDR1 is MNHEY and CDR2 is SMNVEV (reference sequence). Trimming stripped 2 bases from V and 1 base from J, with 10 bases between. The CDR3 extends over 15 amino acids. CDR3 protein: CASSLRRGGTDTQYF. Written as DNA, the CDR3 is TGTGCCAGCAGTTTACGGCGGGGTGGCACAGATACGCAGTATTTT.

CDR3 nucleotides: TGTGCCAGCAGCTTTCTCCAGACTAGCGGCACAGATACGCAGTATTTT. Translation: CASSFLQTSGTDTQYF. The chain is built from TRBV7-9 and TRBJ2-3, with 8 positions matching TRBD2. The CDR3 has 16 residues. Losses at the gene ends were 3 bases for V and 1 base for J; bases not matched to a gene: 6. Germline V CDR1 and CDR2: SEHNR, FQNEAQ (reference sequence).